This T cell receptor (beta chain) comes out of a study of T cell repertoires in ileal Crohn's disease. Across the study: At surgery, around 36% of patients smoked, with median disease duration roughly 8.3 years.

The CDR3 extends over 15 amino acids. Per the germline V gene, CDR1 is SEHNR and CDR2 is FQNEAQ (reference sequence). The V end was cut by 3 bases, the J end by 5 bases, with 14 bases between. Libraries were prepared by immunoSEQ multiplex PCR; TCRdb keeps only in-frame clonotypes and omits some of them. Here the sample spans approximately 10,000 clones, less than 85% being singletons. Time point: neoterminal ileum biopsy at postoperative endoscopy, about 6 months after surgery. V usage is TRBV7-9 and J usage is TRBJ2-1, with D maybe TRBD1 (5 bases). The TCR sequence derives from an adult with Crohn's disease. The sequenced sample consisted of ileal tissue. CDR3 loop: CASSFWQGKDNEQFF. The DNA for the CDR3 is TGTGCCAGCAGCTTCTGGCAGGGCAAAGACAATGAGCAGTTCTTC.